This TCR beta chain was sequenced during a study of vaccination and CD4 T cells after COVID-19. Study at large: Overlapping spike peptides served as the stimulus for the cells. These peptides came from SARS-CoV-2 and from the common cold coronaviruses HCoV-NL63, HCoV-OC43 and HCoV-229E.

This clonotype was seen more than once but under ten times. What it binds is not known. Sample treatment: roughly 10-day PBMC culture with coronavirus spike peptide pools or control peptides (ViraFEST assay). Before the COVID-19 pandemic (2011-2018), CD4+ T cells were obtained from the unexposed donor. Following expansion of antigen-specific T cells with peptide pools, ViraFEST then sequenced TCRs. V dropped 2 bases and J dropped 4; count of bases not matched to a gene: 5. The CDR3 extends over 15 amino acids. Germline values: CDR1 SGHVS, CDR2 FQNEAQ. Sequence data for DNA of cultured CD4+ T cells were generated by the Oncomine TCR Beta short-read assay. From the PCR reads, TCRdb called clonotypes with MiXCR, one entry per CDR3 protein. The profile shows approximately 4,400 distinct CDR3 sequences, 70% to 80% of them singletons.

This chain joins TRBV7-8 and TRBJ1-2; 9 bases agree with TRBD1. The specimen was CD4+ T cells from blood, cultured in vitro. This TCR derives from a human donor in good health. CDR3 in DNA: TGTGCCAGCAGCTTAACGGGACAGGGATTCTATGGCTACACCTTC. Amino acids: CASSLTGQGFYGYTF.